Sequencing of this T cell receptor beta chain was carried out in a study of cytomegalovirus exposure and HLA in healthy donors (dated by TCRdb to 2016 to 2017). For the wider study: An earlier analysis of roughly 610 of the donors reported 276 Gb of sequence data and 117 million unique TCR beta sequences obtained from about 180 million T cells. About 300 gigabases of sequencing data and tens of millions of unique TCR sequences were included in an early release covering about 600 HLA-typed donors. The genetic ancestry cluster associated with self-reported Caucasian donors included roughly four fifths of the roughly 400 genotyped donors. The study aimed to test whether signatures of past pathogen exposure could be identified by cataloging public T cell receptors. Using immunosequencing, the study profiled T cell repertoires from roughly 650 subjects and related those repertoires to cytomegalovirus serostatus. Besides the first cohort of some 670 subjects, a separate validation cohort made up of 95 to 150 different subjects was used. To predict cytomegalovirus infection status, the study combined high-throughput TCR immunosequencing, statistical association of individual TCRs with disease status, and machine learning. A later analysis re-examined previously published TCR beta repertoires from 610 or so donors and added high-resolution HLA genotyping to investigate patterns of TCR occurrence. Rather than using new phenotypic data, the later analysis identified candidate immune exposures from TCR beta sequences and from how often those sequences occurred across donors. In an earlier analysis of a few hundred of the donors, high-throughput TCR beta sequencing was used to judge whether each TCR beta V gene segment behaved as functional or pseudogenic. Donor age, sex, ethnicity and CMV serostatus were collected together with the repertoire data. A later genetic analysis used genome-wide SNP genotypes for about 60% of the roughly 700 donors, treating that subset as a discovery cohort. Every discovery cohort repertoire had been produced on one sequencing platform. HLA typing covered class I and class II loci at four-digit resolution. The number of typed donors differed by locus: about 620-640 for A, B, C, DRB1 and DQB1; 500 to 550 for DQA1; roughly 600 for DPA1; and roughly 490 for DPB1. Because of strong linkage in the cohort, 4 to 6 DR-DQ haplotypes were treated as single units for association and clustering. Among some 410 genotyped donors of the cohort, an average of approximately 230,000 unique TCR beta nucleotide sequences were sequenced per donor, roughly 20% of them non-productive.

Taken from the germline V gene, the CDR1 and CDR2 loops are MDHEN and SYDVKM. V is shortened by 8 bases, J by 2 bases, and the region joining them spans 6 bases. CDR3 length: 11 amino acids, cysteine to phenylalanine. Only the CDR3 DNA stays, 33 bases, in frame from base 1. The paper's findings and limits, for the study overall: Because HLA typing was missing for some donors at each locus, association tests included only the typed subset. When HLA alleles, especially DR and DQ, strongly co-occurred, TCR associations were difficult to assign to individual alleles. A cluster of highly shared sequence variants was judged likely to be a technical artifact of the sequencing pipeline. Sequencing depth was assumed to be roughly uniform across donors in the presence/absence analyses, though that assumption may not hold. A total of roughly 160 TCR beta chains were listed by the study as associated with cytomegalovirus. Three of the identified cytomegalovirus-associated TCR beta chains were confirmed in vitro to be specific for cytomegalovirus antigens. Because the 87-base-pair reads could not distinguish some IMGT-functional V segments, including TRBV6-2 and TRBV6-3, those segments were excluded. Compared with equally common non-associated chains, HLA-associated TCR beta chains in a later analysis were more clonally expanded and had lower generation probabilities. According to the authors, the approach could potentially be generalized to other disease states and immunological phenotypes. V-gene and J-gene trimming of TCR beta chains was associated with a missense DCLRE1C variant in a later genetic analysis, and the association was replicated in an independent cohort. A later analysis associated 16,951 TCR beta sequences with specific HLA alleles at a false discovery rate of 0.05. The earlier analysis of approximately 540 of the donors excluded 15 to 20 rarely observed V segments, including chromosome 9 orphons, because counts were too low. In an earlier analysis of about 600 of the donors, most TCR beta V segments appeared in productive rearrangements about 87% or about 30% of the time, broadly matching IMGT annotations. In this cohort, only TCR beta chains were sequenced, and detectable features were limited by the absence of alpha or paired-chain data. According to a later genetic analysis, donors in an Asian-associated ancestry cluster had fewer N-insertions in productive TCRs than the approximately 700-donor mean. A further reported finding was that TCR beta sequences accurately predicted the HLA-A and HLA-B alleles for most subjects in the first cohort. Across donors, most TCR sequences were observed very rarely, whereas some public TCRs were present in many individuals. According to a later analysis, parvovirus B19, influenza, CMV and Epstein-Barr virus appeared linked to several top co-occurrence clusters. According to a later analysis, TCR association rates differed among HLA loci, with DRB1 alleles showing the most associated TCRs and HLA-C alleles showing the fewest. The only immune exposure information available for the cohort was CMV serostatus. Linkage disequilibrium might explain the correlated functional status among segregating V segments, but an unknown experimental factor could not be ruled out. A later analysis found that most CMV-associated TCR beta chains appeared HLA-restricted, with HLA associations seemingly driven largely by CMV exposure. The classifier was reported to diagnose cytomegalovirus status with high specificity and sensitivity in both the original and validation cohorts.

The cohort was made up of around 720 healthy bone marrow donors. At the time of sampling, every cohort member was nominally healthy, though immune exposures that went unrecorded were likely present. The donor tested CMV seropositive, placing the donor among the 289 seropositive members of the cohort. Every donor gave a peripheral blood sample, and the peripheral blood mononuclear cells from that sample were used for TCR beta sequencing. The Qiagen DNeasy Blood Extraction Kit was used to extract genomic DNA from the blood cell samples. Library preparation employed the immunoSEQ multiplex PCR assay. For the multiplex PCR, a mixture combining 60 forward primers for TCR Vbeta segments and 13 reverse primers for TCR Jbeta segments was used. A multiplex PCR assay on genomic DNA amplified the CDR3 region of rearranged TCR beta genes. On the Illumina HiSeq System, the amplified TCR beta libraries were sequenced as 87-base-pair reads. Under the source paper's analysis protocol: In a later analysis, some 80 million unique TCR beta chains were counted across the roughly 700 repertoires, and about 10 million of these chains were shared by at least two donors. Raw reads were error-corrected and collapsed into unique sequences with a nearest-neighbor algorithm that merged closely related sequences to remove PCR and sequencing errors. CDR3 sequences were aligned to IMGT reference sequences to assign V, D and J gene segments. For a sequence to be retained, at least a six-nucleotide match to both a V gene segment and a J gene segment was required. A rearrangement was called productive if the CDR3 had no stop codons and remained in frame with V and J, and every other rearrangement was called non-productive. Following IMGT convention, CDR3 was defined as the stretch from the second conserved V-encoded cysteine up to the conserved J-encoded phenylalanine. In an earlier analysis of approximately 590 of the donors, sequences lacking an unambiguous match to a single V gene segment were excluded. An earlier analysis of 587 of the donors called V segments functional above 56.7% productive rearrangements and segregating when the between-donor standard deviation exceeded 5%. A statistical classification framework was developed to diagnose cytomegalovirus status using the catalog of TCR beta chain sequences. In a later analysis, V and J genes were assigned by comparing TCR nucleotide sequences against IMGT/GENE-DB human TR gene sequences. In a later analysis, CDR3 sequences and most-parsimonious VDJ recombination scenarios were assigned using the TCRdist pipeline. In a later analysis, each TCR beta chain was defined by its CDR3 amino acid sequence together with its V-gene family, and reads lacking a unique V-gene family were excluded. In a later analysis, around 650 highly shared, low-generation-probability nucleotide sequences were removed to address suspected cross-contamination and a sequencing artifact. A later analysis calculated a clonal expansion index for each public chain from normalized within-repertoire ranks of inferred template counts. Generation probabilities in a later analysis came from a VDJ recombination model fitted to out-of-frame rearrangements, and those results were checked against IGoR. A later analysis scored TCR-TCR, TCR-HLA and TCR-CMV co-occurrence with hypergeometric tests, applying a repertoire-size bias correction to TCR pairs. To estimate false discovery rates, a later analysis permuted the HLA or CMV assignments 20 times. In a later analysis, co-occurring TCRs were grouped with DBSCAN, and TCRdist sequence similarity was added when clustering was performed within HLA-allele-positive subsets. Repertoires with fewer than 30,000 or more than 120,000 public chains were left out of co-occurrence clustering, as were four to six repertoires with anomalous nucleotide sharing. The table comes from immuneACCESS by way of TCRdb, which keeps in-frame sequences with V and J called. Part of the clones is missing from these tables; in studies checked, under half for an unresolved V gene and the rest for unknown reasons. Clone size and the V and J calls come from that table; the DNA yielded D and trimming. For this sample, the table gives 200,000 to 250,000 clones. More than 0.75% of the sample comes from the top ten.

Points on this clone: Its cognate antigen has yet to be identified.

The V and J segments used are TRBV28 and TRBJ1-1; the D gene remains uncertain. This TCR came from a woman in her twenties or thirties in good health and CMV-seropositive. The sample taken for sequencing was PBMCs. The bases are TGTGCCAGCGTACAAAACACTGAAGCTTTCTTT. The resulting protein is CASVQNTEAFF.